This is a list of T cell receptor beta chains from one sample in a study of post-analysis software for immune sequencing data. TCRdb reanalysed the PCR reads using MiXCR and keeps one entry per CDR3 protein. This table holds fewer than 700,000 distinct CDR3 sequences, around 47% found once. Sequencing was carried out using blood. These receptor sequences come from a girl between 10 and 17 years old with multiple sclerosis. Each CDR3 is given with its conserved first and last residue. Fields, in order: clone size, V gene, D gene, J gene, CDR3 DNA, CDR3 protein. A D gene is named only where the DNA matches it firmly. Not every row has a clone size; where given, it reads once, few, many or a size class.

NA	TRBV12-3/TRBV12-4	NA	TRBJ1-5	TGTGCCAGCAGTTTAGTTTTTGGGTTTGCGAGCAATCAGCCCCAGCATTTT	CASSLVFGFASNQPQHF
NA	TRBV12-3/TRBV12-4	TRBD1	TRBJ1-2	TGTGCCAGCAGTTTCTTGGGACAGGGAGGCTACACCTTC	CASSFLGQGGYTF
NA	TRBV27	NA	TRBJ2-1	TGTGCCAGCAGTATTGCGCGAGATTGGAGCAATGAGCAGTTCTTC	CASSIARDWSNEQFF
NA	TRBV12-3/TRBV12-4	TRBD2	TRBJ2-1	TGTGCCACCGCGACGAGCGGGAGGTTGGATGAGCAGTTCTTC	CATATSGRLDEQFF
NA	TRBV24-1	NA	TRBJ2-7	TGTGCCACCAGTGATTTGCACCGGGATATTAGCTCCTACGAGCAGTACTTC	CATSDLHRDISSYEQYF
NA	TRBV5-1	TRBD2	TRBJ2-1	TGCGCCAGCAGCTTGGCCGGTGGGACTAGCGGGAGGCTCAATGAGCAGTTCTTC	CASSLAGGTSGRLNEQFF
NA	TRBV7-2	NA	TRBJ1-4	TGTGCCAGCAGCCCCCTCGGGGGGGGAGGTGAAAAACTGTTTTTT	CASSPLGGGGEKLFF
NA	TRBV3-1	NA	TRBJ2-5	TGTGCCAGCAGCCTGGGGGTAGCGAACAGAGAGACCCAGTACTTC	CASSLGVANRETQYF
few	TRBV20-1	TRBD2	TRBJ2-7	TGCAGTGCTAGAGGGGGCAGCGGGGAAACCGAGCAGTACTTC	CSARGGSGETEQYF
NA	TRBV12-3/TRBV12-4	TRBD2	TRBJ2-3	TGTGCCAGTAGTCTTCGGACTAGCGGGAGGGCCTCGACAGATACGCAGTATTTT	CASSLRTSGRASTDTQYF
few	TRBV19	NA	TRBJ2-7	TGTGCCAGTAGTCAAATGGGGACGGGCGAGCAGTACTTC	CASSQMGTGEQYF
NA	TRBV27	NA	TRBJ2-1	TGTGCCAGCAGTGAGGACCTCCAAAGAGTTGAGCAGTTCTTC	CASSEDLQRVEQFF
few	TRBV20-1	NA	TRBJ1-5	TGCAGTGCTAGTAACAGCAATCAGCCCCAGCATTTT	CSASNSNQPQHF
NA	TRBV5-1	NA	TRBJ2-7	TGCGCCAGCAGCTGGAGGACCAAAGACAGCCTTCGAGACTACGAGCAGTACTTC	CASSWRTKDSLRDYEQYF
few	TRBV7-8	TRBD1	TRBJ1-2	TGTGCCAGCAGCTTAGCGATTCCGGCAGGGGGTAGAACGGGCTACACCTTC	CASSLAIPAGGRTGYTF
NA	TRBV3-1	NA	TRBJ2-7	TGTGCCAGCAGCCAAGGTCCAGCCAGCCTTCCCTACGAGCAGTACTTC	CASSQGPASLPYEQYF
NA	TRBV4-1	TRBD2	TRBJ2-5	TGCGCCAGCAGCGTCGGGGGACTAGCGGGGGGGAGGAAGTACTTC	CASSVGGLAGGRKYF
few	TRBV7-8	TRBD2	TRBJ2-7	TGTGCCAGCAGCCTCTTACTCGGGACTAGGCCCTACGAGCAGTACTTC	CASSLLLGTRPYEQYF
once	TRBV20-1	TRBD1	TRBJ2-7	TGCAGTGCTCTACCGCCGGGACAGGGGGCCAACGAGCAGTACTTC	CSALPPGQGANEQYF
NA	TRBV6-5	TRBD1	TRBJ2-3	TGTGCCAGCAGTTCCAGATTTCCGGGACAGGGGACAGATACGCAGTATTTT	CASSSRFPGQGTDTQYF
NA	TRBV24-1	TRBD1	TRBJ1-5	TGTGCCACCAGTGACCGGCGACAGGGGTCGAATCAGCCCCAGCATTTT	CATSDRRQGSNQPQHF
few	TRBV29-1	NA	TRBJ2-1	TGCAGTGTTCGGGTGGGGCTTCTTGAGCAGTTCTTC	CSVRVGLLEQFF